This T cell receptor beta chain was profiled in a study of T cell clusters in autoimmune cytopenias. Broader study findings: Physiological T cell clusters of healthy donors were apparently absent in primary autoimmune cytopenia patients. TRB repertoire shifts in secondary cytopenia and chronic lymphocytic leukemia mostly reflected lymphoma, not autoimmunity.

Tens of thousands of genome equivalents of blood DNA were amplified for TRB. A remark on this clonotype: The antigen is unknown.

TRB was amplified by touch-down multiplex PCR, primer pools A and B combined. TCRdb reworked the multiplex PCR reads into one entry per CDR3 protein, no DNA. This sample's table has approximately 10,000 distinct CDR3 sequences. The receptor's source is a human donor with an autoimmune cytopenia or autoimmune hepatitis (not recorded which). The sequenced sample consisted of peripheral blood.

The CDR3 spells CASSATYTNYGYTF. The gene calls are TRBV9 and TRBJ1-2. Germline assignment: CDR1 SGDLS and CDR2 YYNGEE. This CDR3 spans 14 amino acids.